One and the same sample provided the 25 T cell receptor beta chains below, sequenced in a study of Ad26.COV2.S vaccination and SARS-CoV-2 variants. TCRdb keeps only in-frame clones here, not all; method: immunoSEQ multiplex PCR. The table includes about 180,000 clones, 70% to 90% detected once. Source: peripheral blood, taken after recovery from COVID-19. All receptors derive from a human donor who had recovered from COVID-19.

The chain is built from TRBV9 and TRBJ2-5; 13 bases fit TRBD2. CDR3 size: 15 residues. Germline CDR1 SGDLS, CDR2 YYNGEE. The V segment lost 4 bases and the J segment 5 bases; nucleotides outside the gene matches: 5. For the CDR3, the DNA is TGTGCCAGCAGCACTAGCGGGAGGGGTCAGGAGACCCAGTACTTC. Protein product: CASSTSGRGQETQYF.

In DNA form, the CDR3 reads TGTGCCAGCAGTTTGGGGGGGCTTAGGGAAAAACTGTTTTTT. Residues: CASSLGGLREKLFF. The genes are TRBV27 and TRBJ1-4; D may be TRBD1 (6 bases). V shed 3 bases and J shed 8 bases, with 13 bases lying between them. Germline CDR1 and CDR2: MNHEY and SMNVEV (reference sequence). The CDR3 is made up of 14 amino acids.

The chain couples TRBV6-5 to TRBJ1-1, with a tentative D call TRBD1 (5 bases). Trimming pared 0 bases from V and 5 bases from J, leaving 13 bases between. The germline CDR1 and CDR2 sequences are MNHEY and SVGAGI. The CDR3 loop spans 15 amino acids. CDR3 sequence (DNA): TGTGCCAGCAGTTACTCGGGAAAGGGGTGGACTGAAGCTTTCTTT. Protein: CASSYSGKGWTEAFF.

The chain has TRBV7-9 and TRBJ2-1; D is possibly TRBD2 (5 bases). V shed 4 bases and J shed 2 bases, with 9 bases lying between them. Germline V CDR1 and CDR2: SEHNR, FQNEAQ (reference sequence). The CDR3 totals 14 residues. CDR3: CASSSSIPYNEQFF. The CDR3 nucleotides are TGTGCCAGCAGCTCTAGCATCCCCTACAATGAGCAGTTCTTC.

The chain carries TRBV30 and TRBJ1-6; D remains unclear. The V gene lost 1 base and the J gene lost 7 bases, with 14 bases spanning the gap. The CDR3 contains 15 residues. Germline-derived CDR1 and CDR2 are GTSNPN and SVGIG (reference sequence). In DNA, the CDR3 is TGTGCCTGGAGTGGAAGTTTGCTCGACAATTCACCCCTCCACTTT. Translating gives CAWSGSLLDNSPLHF.

The V and J genes are TRBV28 and TRBJ1-3; no clear D gene. The CDR3 loop spans 13 amino acids. Trimming stripped 5 bases from V and 4 bases from J, with 9 bases between. Germline CDR1 MDHEN, CDR2 SYDVKM. The CDR3 loop reads CASSPPMGNTIYF. The CDR3 bases are TGTGCCAGCAGTCCCCCGATGGGAAACACCATATATTTT. The complete variable domain, with remaining parts taken from reference TRBV28 and TRBJ1-3, reads DVKVTQSSRYLVKRTGEKVFLECVQDMDHENMFWYRQDPGLGLRLIYFSYDVKMKEKGDIPEGYSVSREKKERFSLILESASTNQTSMYLCASSPPMGNTIYFGEGSWLTVV.

This rearrangement joins TRBV6-5 to TRBJ1-1; possible D gene TRBD1, 5 bases. Per the germline V gene, CDR1 is MNHEY and CDR2 is SVGAGI. There are 13 residues in the CDR3. V lost 5 bases and J 0 bases, leaving 7 bases between the germline ends. DNA for the CDR3: TGTGCCAGCAGTAAGACAGTGAACACTGAAGCTTTCTTT. This translates into CASSKTVNTEAFF.

This clone was seen only a few times. The genes are TRBV9 and TRBJ2-2, with D perhaps TRBD1 (6 bases). V lost 2 bases, J lost 3 bases, and 17 bases lay in between. The CDR3 totals 17 residues. Germline V gene lookup returns CDR1 SGDLS and CDR2 YYNGEE. The CDR3 DNA follows: TGTGCCAGCAGCGTCGAAATGGGGGCGGCGGACACCGGGGAGCTGTTTTTT. This gives the protein CASSVEMGAADTGELFF.

V gene TRBV6-5 combines with J gene TRBJ2-7; D might be TRBD1 or TRBD2, each matching 5 bases. This CDR3 spans 15 amino acids. Germline lookup yields CDR1 MNHEY and CDR2 SVGAGI. V gave up 7 bases and J gave up 2 bases, with 18 bases separating them. CDR3 residues: CASTPSLWGTYEQYF. CDR3 nucleotides: TGTGCCAGCACCCCATCCCTATGGGGGACCTACGAGCAGTACTTC.

The genes are TRBV2 and TRBJ2-7; D is perhaps TRBD2 (6 bases). Looked up from germline, CDR1 is SNHLY and CDR2 is FYNNEI. V lost 4 bases, J lost 6 bases, and 10 bases lay in between. The CDR3 spans 12 residues. CDR3 DNA: TGTGCCAGCAGTGGGCGGGGCGTCGAGCAGTACTTC. This sequence encodes CASSGRGVEQYF.

This chain uses TRBV19 with TRBJ1-1; D is perhaps TRBD1 (6 bases). From germline, CDR1 is LNHDA and CDR2 SQIVND (reference sequence). The CDR3 totals 13 residues. The V gene lost 4 bases and the J gene lost 3 bases, with 9 bases spanning the gap. CDR3: CASSTNRDTEAFF. In DNA, the CDR3 is TGTGCCAGTAGTACCAACAGGGACACTGAAGCTTTCTTT.

V is TRBV11-2 and J is TRBJ1-4, with TRBD1 matching 8 bases. The CDR3 consists of 13 residues. Germline values: CDR1 SGHAT, CDR2 FQNNGV. The V gene end was trimmed by 4 bases and the J gene end by 8 bases; junction bases not matched to a gene: 3. The CDR3 region has the DNA TGTGCCAGCAGCTCAGGACAGGGCGAAAAACTGTTTTTT. Protein product: CASSSGQGEKLFF.

This chain connects TRBV15 to TRBJ2-7; TRBD1 matches 9 bases. With 1 base clipped from V and 4 bases from J, the junction kept 5 bases outside the gene matches. The CDR3 sequence is 15 residues long. Germline CDR1 LNHNV, CDR2 YYDKDF (reference sequence). The CDR3 DNA reads as TGTGCCACCAGCAGAGGGACAGGGGCCTATTACGAGCAGTACTTC. Translated, it gives CATSRGTGAYYEQYF.

The chain joins TRBV7-7 to TRBJ1-4; the D is unclear. V was shortened by 4 bases and J by 7 bases, with 7 bases between the two germline ends. In germline, CDR1 is SSHAT, CDR2 FNYEAQ (reference sequence). The CDR3 covers 12 residues. This CDR3 is CASSSPGEKLFF. CDR3 DNA sequence: TGTGCCAGCAGCTCCCCCGGTGAAAAACTGTTTTTT.

The chain links TRBV10-3 to TRBJ2-3; 14 bases agree with TRBD2. Germline values: CDR1 ENHRY, CDR2 SYGVKD. The V gene end was trimmed by 8 bases and the J gene end by 3 bases; junction bases not matched to a gene: 7. The CDR3 extends over 16 amino acids. Written as DNA, the CDR3 is TGTGCCATCTCCGGGACTAGCGGGAGTGTGACAGATACGCAGTATTTT. Protein product: CAISGTSGSVTDTQYF.

The rearrangement links TRBV28 to TRBJ1-1, with 7 bases fitting TRBD1. Trimming at V came to 7 bases and at J to 5 bases, leaving 16 bases not matched to a gene. This CDR3 has 16 residues. The V gene's germline CDR1 is MDHEN and CDR2 SYDVKM. The CDR3 is CASNPTRGGAGTEAFF. CDR3 coding DNA: TGTGCCAGCAACCCAACGCGAGGGGGCGCGGGAACTGAAGCTTTCTTT.

This clone was seen just once. This chain connects TRBV19 to TRBJ2-5; tentative D call: TRBD1 (6 bases). The CDR3 runs to 15 residues. Between the trimmed V and J ends, which lost 5 bases and 5 bases, there was a span of 18 bases. Germline CDR1 LNHDA, CDR2 SQIVND (reference sequence). CDR3 nucleotide sequence: TGTGCCAGTAGTCGGTCAGGGGCTGACTCTGAGACCCAGTACTTC. It yields the protein CASSRSGADSETQYF.

DNA of the CDR3: TGTGCCAGCAGCAGGTTACAGTATAACATTCAGTACTTC. Protein: CASSRLQYNIQYF. The rearrangement uses TRBV6-6 and TRBJ2-4; no clear D gene. Trimming left V 6 bases short and J 7 bases short, with 13 bases between. The germline CDR1 and CDR2 sequences are MNHNY and SVGAGI (reference sequence). The CDR3 is made up of 13 amino acids.

Comments on this clone: Within the sample, other DNA sequences also encode this same CDR3. This chain connects TRBV28 to TRBJ2-3, with D perhaps TRBD2 (7 bases). The V gene's germline CDR1 is MDHEN and CDR2 SYDVKM. V lost 5 bases to trimming and J lost 7 bases, with 16 bases between them. The length of the CDR3 is 14 residues. CDR3 coding DNA: TGTGCCAGCAGTCCCTCTGGGGGGGCAAATACGCAGTATTTT. Amino acid sequence: CASSPSGGANTQYF.

This clone was recorded at least ten times. The chain couples TRBV2 to TRBJ2-5; D uncertain. The V gene's germline CDR1 is SNHLY and CDR2 FYNNEI. There are 12 residues in the CDR3. The V gene lost 6 bases and the J gene lost 5 bases, with 10 bases spanning the gap. The CDR3 here is CASRDARETQYF. The CDR3 coding sequence is TGTGCCAGCAGAGACGCTCGGGAGACCCAGTACTTC.

V is TRBV7-9 and J is TRBJ2-3, with 7 bases matching TRBD2. CDR1 is SEHNR, CDR2 FQNEAQ, per germline (reference sequence). The CDR3 loop spans 19 amino acids. Trimming cost V 0 bases and J 2 bases; bases outside gene matches: 14. DNA of the CDR3: TGTGCCAGCAGCTTAGCTGGGCGGGGGAGCCTCCCAAACACAGATACGCAGTATTTT. Its protein product is CASSLAGRGSLPNTDTQYF.

This clone has a single count. The rearrangement uses TRBV27 and TRBJ2-3; 9 bases match TRBD2. The CDR3 loop spans 15 amino acids. V shed 5 bases and J 1 base; nucleotides not matched to a gene: 4. Germline V gives CDR1 MNHEY, CDR2 SMNVEV (reference sequence). The CDR3 DNA follows: TGTGCCAGCAGTCCTAGCGGGATCGGCACAGATACGCAGTATTTT. Protein sequence: CASSPSGIGTDTQYF.

A word on this clone: This same CDR3 is encoded by further DNA sequences in the sample. The V and J genes are TRBV7-2 and TRBJ2-5, with D unresolved. This CDR3 contains 14 residues. Germline CDR1 reads SGHTA; CDR2 reads FQGNSA. V was trimmed by 4 bases and J by 1 base, leaving 10 bases between them. Here the CDR3 DNA reads TGTGCCAGCAGCTCCTACGGGCCCCAAGAGACCCAGTACTTC. This codes for CASSSYGPQETQYF.

The V gene is TRBV27, the J gene TRBJ1-2, with 8 bases identical to TRBD1. J was trimmed by 2 bases and V by 4 bases; bases with no gene match: 9. This CDR3 is 16 amino acids long. Germline V gene data show CDR1 as MNHEY and CDR2 as SMNVEV (reference sequence). This chain's CDR3 is CASSYSTGEENYGYTF. The CDR3 DNA reads TGTGCCAGCAGTTACTCGACAGGGGAGGAAAACTATGGCTACACCTTC.

CDR3 amino acids: CASSLGGSGANVLTF. As DNA, the CDR3 is TGTGCCAGCAGTTTAGGGGGGTCTGGGGCCAACGTCCTGACTTTC. The V gene is TRBV6-5, the J gene TRBJ2-6; D may match TRBD1 or TRBD2 (6 bases each). Germline V gene data show CDR1 as MNHEY and CDR2 as SVGAGI. This CDR3 contains 15 residues. Trimming pared 4 bases from V and 1 base from J, leaving 8 bases between.